The 30 T cell receptor beta chains listed next were all sequenced from one sample in a study of patients and donors after allogeneic stem cell transplantation. TCRdb analysed the RT-PCR reads with MiXCR anew, one entry per CDR3 protein. Seen here are fewer than 500,000 distinct CDR3 sequences, about a sixth observed once, and the top ten hold around 7.2%. Sequenced input: blood, either unsorted or a sorted T cell fraction (not recorded which). These receptors were collected from a human donor who was either an allogeneic HSCT recipient or a stem cell or donor lymphocyte infusion donor (not recorded which). It is not recorded whose cells these are; they may come from a transplant donor.

This clonotype has just a few counts. The genes are TRBV20-1 and TRBJ2-1; no definite D call. Germline CDR1 reads DFQATT; CDR2 reads SNEGSKA (reference sequence). The CDR3 covers 12 residues. Between the trimmed V and J ends, which lost 3 bases and 6 bases, there was a span of 9 bases. CDR3 DNA: TGCAGTGCTAGTGGCGCCGTCAATGAGCAGTTCTTC. The encoded protein is CSASGAVNEQFF.

This clonotype was detected a few times. This chain uses TRBV6-5 with TRBJ1-5; TRBD1 agrees at 7 bases. J lost 10 bases, V lost 2 bases, and 11 bases had no gene match. Germline lookup yields CDR1 MNHEY and CDR2 SVGAGI. This CDR3 is 15 amino acids long. The CDR3 reads CASSYKTGVRLPQHF. As DNA, the CDR3 is TGTGCCAGCAGTTACAAAACAGGGGTCCGACTCCCCCAGCATTTT.

The chain recombines TRBV6-2 or TRBV6-3 with TRBJ2-6; no clear D. V gave up 6 bases and J gave up 2 bases, with 11 bases separating them. This CDR3 is built from 15 residues. CDR1 and CDR2 from the germline V gene are MNHEY and SVGEGT. The CDR3 region is CASSADEAGANVLTF. Written as DNA, the CDR3 is TGTGCCAGCAGCGCAGACGAAGCTGGGGCCAACGTCCTGACTTTC.

This clonotype was found a few times. The CDR3 nucleotides are TGTGCCAGCAGCCAACCTGATAATCAGCCCCAGCATTTT. Translating gives CASSQPDNQPQHF. V gene TRBV4-2 combines with J gene TRBJ1-5, with D hard to call. CDR1 and CDR2 (germline): LGHNA, YNFKEQ. This CDR3 is 13 amino acids long. V lost 2 bases and J 4 bases, leaving 6 bases between the germline ends.

A few counts support this clonotype. CDR3 region: CASSYSAGGISQPQHF. CDR3 nucleotide sequence: TGTGCCAGCAGTTACTCGGCAGGGGGTATAAGTCAGCCCCAGCATTTT. The chain has TRBV6-5 and TRBJ1-5; 7 positions agree with TRBD1. The CDR3 covers 16 residues. The germline V gene encodes CDR1 MNHEY and CDR2 SVGAGI. J lost 6 bases, V lost 0 bases, and 8 bases had no gene match.

The V call is TRBV7-9, the J call TRBJ1-1; D remains ambiguous. This CDR3 has 13 residues. V lost 1 base, J lost 5 bases, and 8 bases lay in between. Germline V gene lookup returns CDR1 SEHNR and CDR2 FQNEAQ (reference sequence). The DNA of the CDR3 is TGTGCCAGCAGCTTAGTCGTGGCGACTGAAGCTTTCTTT. Its translation is CASSLVVATEAFF.

This clonotype turned up a few times. The V gene is TRBV20-1, the J gene TRBJ1-2; D might be TRBD1 (5 bases). CDR1 DFQATT and CDR2 SNEGSKA come from the germline V gene (reference sequence). The CDR3 totals 14 residues. Trimming cost V 6 bases and J 0 bases, with 14 bases left between them. The CDR3 DNA sequence: TGCAGTGCCGAAGACAGAAGTACTAACTATGGCTACACCTTC. The encoded protein is CSAEDRSTNYGYTF.

In this sample, this clonotype turned up a few times. One end of the junction varies from germline; a read error may be responsible. The chain couples TRBV5-1 to TRBJ2-2; D gene unclear. This CDR3 is built from 12 residues. CDR1 and CDR2 from the germline V gene are SGHRS and YFSETQ. CDR3 residues: CASTLGVGELFF. The CDR3 DNA is TGCGCCAGCACCTTGGGTGTCGGGGAGCTGTTTTTT.

This clonotype turned up a few times. This chain links TRBV2 with TRBJ2-5; no reliable D call. V was cut by 5 bases and J by 3 bases, with 4 bases left in between. CDR3 length: 11 amino acids. The germline CDR1 and CDR2 sequences are SNHLY and FYNNEI. In DNA, the CDR3 is TGTGCCAGCAGTTACGAAGAGACCCAGTACTTC. It codes for CASSYEETQYF.

This clonotype was seen a handful of times. V and J are TRBV5-1 and TRBJ2-5; 10 bases match TRBD2. The CDR3 extends over 14 amino acids. Germline trimming cut 4 bases from V and 4 bases from J; bases unmatched to any gene: 4. CDR1 SGHRS and CDR2 YFSETQ come from the germline V gene. CDR3 in amino acids: CASSTRLAGETQYF. CDR3 nucleotide sequence: TGCGCCAGCAGCACAAGACTAGCGGGAGAGACCCAGTACTTC.

The rearrangement uses TRBV20-1 and TRBJ2-2, with TRBD1 as a possible D gene (5 bases). V dropped 7 bases and J dropped 0 bases, with 18 bases sitting between them. The CDR3 contains 16 residues. The germline CDR1 and CDR2 sequences are DFQATT and SNEGSKA (reference sequence). The CDR3 is CSVSQGDGANTGELFF. As DNA, the CDR3 is TGCAGTGTTTCTCAGGGTGATGGCGCGAACACCGGGGAGCTGTTTTTT.

The gene calls are TRBV25-1 and TRBJ2-3, with TRBD2 matching 7 bases. This CDR3 region has 18 residues. V lost 4 bases and J lost 3; bases outside the gene matches: 16. CDR1 is MGHDK, CDR2 SYGVNS, per germline. CDR3 nucleotides: TGTGCCAGCAGTGCCCGGCCCCTAGCGGAAAGAGGGACAGATACGCAGTATTTT. It codes for CASSARPLAERGTDTQYF.

This clonotype has a handful of counts. J is TRBJ2-7 and V is TRBV7-8; TRBD1 or TRBD2 may be the D gene (7 bases each). V lost 5 bases and J lost 1, with 15 bases in between. Per the germline V gene, CDR1 is SGHVS and CDR2 is FQNEAQ. This CDR3 spans 15 amino acids. CDR3 in DNA: TGTGCCAGCAGCGGTTACAGGGGAGGGTCCTACGAGCAGTACTTC. As protein: CASSGYRGGSYEQYF.

This clonotype appeared many times. The J gene is TRBJ1-1, the V gene TRBV5-1; D is perhaps TRBD1 (5 bases). The CDR3 covers 17 residues. Trimming left V 3 bases short and J 6 bases short, with 24 bases between. Germline lookup yields CDR1 SGHRS and CDR2 YFSETQ. CDR3 in DNA: TGCGCCAGCAGCTCGAAACTATCGGACACCGGTTGGGCTGAAGCTTTCTTT. Protein: CASSSKLSDTGWAEAFF. The full variable domain, with the rest looked up from reference TRBV5-1 and TRBJ1-1, is KAGVTQTPRYLIKTRGQQVTLSCSPISGHRSVSWYQQTPGQGLQFLFEYFSETQRNKGNFPGRFSGRQFSNSRSEMNVSTLELGDSALYLCASSSKLSDTGWAEAFFGQGTRLTVV.

In this sample, this clonotype turned up a few times. The chain has TRBV24-1 and TRBJ2-3; D not certain. Germline values: CDR1 KGHDR, CDR2 SFDVKD. This CDR3 comprises 15 residues. V was clipped by 5 bases and J by 0 bases, with 11 bases between them. The CDR3 loop reads CATSVGRFSTDTQYF. DNA of the CDR3: TGTGCCACCAGTGTTGGTCGGTTCAGCACAGATACGCAGTATTTT.

This clonotype has more than one count but fewer than ten. The chain carries TRBV15 and TRBJ2-3; D is uncertain. The germline V and J ends were trimmed by 0 bases and 2 bases, with 15 bases remaining between them. The CDR3 extends over 17 amino acids. Germline CDR1 and CDR2: LNHNV and YYDKDF (reference sequence). As DNA, the CDR3 is TGTGCCACCAGCAGAGATTTAGGCAGCTCTTACACAGATACGCAGTATTTT. Translated: CATSRDLGSSYTDTQYF.

In its sample, this clonotype was seen a few times. V usage is TRBV7-2 and J usage is TRBJ1-1, with D possibly being TRBD1 (5 bases). The germline V and J ends were trimmed by 3 bases and 5 bases, with 13 bases remaining between them. This CDR3 contains 14 residues. Germline V gene data show CDR1 as SGHTA and CDR2 as FQGNSA. CDR3 nucleotide sequence: TGTGCCAGCAGCTTCGGCAGGGCCGGGACTGAAGCTTTCTTT. Translation gives CASSFGRAGTEAFF.

This clonotype was counted many times. The rearrangement joins TRBV20-1 to TRBJ1-2; possible D gene TRBD1, 6 bases. Trimming left V 5 bases short and J 4 bases short, with 11 bases between. This CDR3 has 12 amino acids. Germline CDR1 DFQATT, CDR2 SNEGSKA (reference sequence). The CDR3 sequence is CSARGQVYGYTF. CDR3 nucleotide sequence: TGCAGTGCTCGGGGACAAGTCTATGGCTACACCTTC.

This clonotype was seen at least ten times. The chain recombines TRBV5-1 with TRBJ2-1; TRBD2 aligns across 12 bases. The CDR3 runs 15 residues. J was trimmed by 7 bases and V by 1 base; bases with no gene match: 3. Germline V lookup: CDR1 SGHRS, CDR2 YFSETQ. The CDR3 DNA is TGCGCCAGCAGCTTGATGCTAGCGGGAGGGAATGAGCAGTTCTTC. This sequence encodes CASSLMLAGGNEQFF.

This chain uses TRBV9 with TRBJ2-1; 8 nucleotides line up with TRBD2. This CDR3 spans 17 amino acids. Losses at the gene ends were 0 bases for V and 4 bases for J; bases not matched to a gene: 9. The germline V gene has CDR1 SGDLS and CDR2 YYNGEE. Here the CDR3 DNA reads TGTGCCAGCAGCGTAGCGGGGCCGGCTAGCGGGTACAATGAGCAGTTCTTC. It is translated as CASSVAGPASGYNEQFF.

V gene TRBV19 combines with J gene TRBJ2-1; D not certain. Per germline, CDR1 LNHDA and CDR2 SQIVND (reference sequence). Trimming removed 2 bases at V and 6 bases at J, with 11 bases between. This CDR3 is 14 amino acids long. CDR3 in DNA: TGTGCCAGTAGTATAAGGCGCGTATCCAATGAGCAGTTCTTC. This encodes CASSIRRVSNEQFF.

Only a few counts were recorded for this clonotype. The CDR3 coding sequence is TGTGCCATCGGGGGGACTAGCAGTCAAGAGACCCAGTACTTC. This codes for CAIGGTSSQETQYF. The chain links TRBV10-3 to TRBJ2-5; 9 nucleotides agree with TRBD2. The trim removed 8 bases at V and 2 bases at J, leaving 6 bases unmatched. The germline CDR1 and CDR2 sequences are ENHRY and SYGVKD. The CDR3 loop spans 14 amino acids.

The chain joins TRBV2 to TRBJ1-2, with D maybe TRBD1 (6 bases). Germline V gene lookup returns CDR1 SNHLY and CDR2 FYNNEI. CDR3 size: 13 residues. The V end lost 3 bases, the J end lost 4 bases, and 9 bases lay between the germline ends. This CDR3 reads CASSDGGFYGYTF. The CDR3, as DNA: TGTGCCAGCAGTGATGGGGGCTTCTATGGCTACACCTTC.

The rearrangement links TRBV18 to TRBJ2-7, with TRBD1 as a possible D gene (6 bases). Per germline, CDR1 KGHSH and CDR2 LQKENI. Deletions cut 3 bases from V and 3 bases from J, with 15 bases between. The CDR3 sequence is 15 residues long. The CDR3 DNA follows: TGTGCCAGCTCACCGCGCGGCAGGGGATTCTACGAGCAGTACTTC. Translation gives CASSPRGRGFYEQYF.

This rearrangement joins TRBV12-3 or TRBV12-4 to TRBJ2-7; TRBD1 matches 7 bases. This CDR3 is built from 13 residues. V gave up 2 bases and J gave up 5 bases; unmatched junction bases: 3. For the CDR3, the DNA is TGTGCCAGCAGTTTACACAGGGGACACGAGCAGTACTTC. Protein sequence: CASSLHRGHEQYF.

The gene calls are TRBV30 and TRBJ2-7; 7 bases match TRBD1. The CDR3 runs to 13 residues. After removal of 2 bases from V and 2 bases from J, the junction contained 3 bases not matched to a gene. The V gene's germline CDR1 is GTSNPN and CDR2 SVGIG (reference sequence). Here the CDR3 reads CAWSRQGPYEQYF. CDR3 coding DNA: TGTGCCTGGAGTAGACAGGGTCCCTACGAGCAGTACTTC.

The chain is built from TRBV12-3 or TRBV12-4 and TRBJ2-5, with D perhaps matching TRBD2 (7 bases). Trimming pared 6 bases from V and 5 bases from J, leaving 16 bases between. There are 14 residues in the CDR3. CDR3 in amino acids: CASRGGGPGETQYF. As DNA, the CDR3 is TGTGCCAGCAGGGGCGGGGGCCCTGGGGAGACCCAGTACTTC.

The V call is TRBV7-2, the J call TRBJ2-2, with 12 bases aligning to TRBD2. This CDR3 has 16 residues. Germline V lookup: CDR1 SGHTA, CDR2 FQGNSA. The V segment lost 2 bases and the J segment 8 bases; nucleotides outside the gene matches: 6. CDR3 loop: CASSLRLAGGRGELFF. In DNA, the CDR3 is TGTGCCAGCAGCTTAAGGCTAGCGGGAGGGAGAGGGGAGCTGTTTTTT.

This clonotype occurred a few times. The V and J genes are TRBV5-1 and TRBJ2-5; perhaps TRBD2 as D (5 bases). Between the trimmed V and J ends, which lost 5 bases and 5 bases, there was a span of 19 bases. Germline V gene lookup returns CDR1 SGHRS and CDR2 YFSETQ. The CDR3 length is 15 residues. The CDR3, as DNA: TGCGCCAGCAGAGCGGAGGTTGGTGTTTCGGAGACCCAGTACTTC. Translated, it gives CASRAEVGVSETQYF. Drawing the rest from reference TRBV5-1 and TRBJ2-5, the complete variable domain is KAGVTQTPRYLIKTRGQQVTLSCSPISGHRSVSWYQQTPGQGLQFLFEYFSETQRNKGNFPGRFSGRQFSNSRSEMNVSTLELGDSALYLCASRAEVGVSETQYFGPGTRLLVL.

V and J are TRBV6-1 and TRBJ1-2, with D possibly TRBD1 on 5 matching bases. The germline V gene encodes CDR1 MNHNS and CDR2 SASEGT. The V and J ends lost 4 bases and 4 bases respectively, with 22 bases between them. The CDR3 is made up of 17 amino acids. The CDR3 bases are TGTGCCAGCAGTGCCTTTGCTTCCGGGACTCCCGTCTATGGCTACACCTTC. This gives the protein CASSAFASGTPVYGYTF.